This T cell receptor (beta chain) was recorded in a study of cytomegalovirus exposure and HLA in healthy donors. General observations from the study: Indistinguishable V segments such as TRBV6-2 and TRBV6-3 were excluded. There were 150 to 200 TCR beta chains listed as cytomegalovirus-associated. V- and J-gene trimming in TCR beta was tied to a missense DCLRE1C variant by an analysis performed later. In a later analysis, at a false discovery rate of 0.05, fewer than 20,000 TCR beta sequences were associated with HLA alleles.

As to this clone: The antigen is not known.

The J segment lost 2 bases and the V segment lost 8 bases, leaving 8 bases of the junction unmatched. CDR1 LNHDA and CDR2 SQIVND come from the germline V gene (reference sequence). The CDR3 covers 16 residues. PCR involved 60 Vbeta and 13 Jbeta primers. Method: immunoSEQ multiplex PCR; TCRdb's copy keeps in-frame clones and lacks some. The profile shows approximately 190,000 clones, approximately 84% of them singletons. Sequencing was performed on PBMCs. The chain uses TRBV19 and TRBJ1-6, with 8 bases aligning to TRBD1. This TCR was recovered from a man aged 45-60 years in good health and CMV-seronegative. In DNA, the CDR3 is TGTGCCAGTGCATACAGGGGGGGAACCTATAATTCACCCCTCCACTTT. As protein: CASAYRGGTYNSPLHF.